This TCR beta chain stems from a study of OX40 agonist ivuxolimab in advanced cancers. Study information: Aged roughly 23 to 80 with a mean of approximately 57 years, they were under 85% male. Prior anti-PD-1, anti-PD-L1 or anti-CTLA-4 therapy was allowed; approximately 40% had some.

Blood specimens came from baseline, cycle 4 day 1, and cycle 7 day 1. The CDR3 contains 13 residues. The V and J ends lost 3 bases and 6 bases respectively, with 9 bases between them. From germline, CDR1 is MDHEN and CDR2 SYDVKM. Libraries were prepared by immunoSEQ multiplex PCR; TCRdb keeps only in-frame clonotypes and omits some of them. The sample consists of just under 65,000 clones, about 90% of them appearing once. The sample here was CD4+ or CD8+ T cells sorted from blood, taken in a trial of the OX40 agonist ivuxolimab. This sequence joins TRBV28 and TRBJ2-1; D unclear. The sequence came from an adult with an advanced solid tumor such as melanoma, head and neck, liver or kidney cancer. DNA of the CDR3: TGTGCCAGCAGTTTGGTCCAGGTCAATGAGCAGTTCTTC. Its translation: CASSLVQVNEQFF.